These 30 T cell receptor beta chains were all obtained from the same sample, sequenced in a study of T cells in Graves' hyperthyroidism and ophthalmopathy. Using RNA transcripts as the source, TCR beta CDR3 regions were amplified. HTBI primers were the set used in a first-round RT-PCR of the TCR CDR3. TCRdb reanalysed the multiplex PCR reads using MiXCR and keeps one entry per CDR3 protein. The table records a few hundred thousand distinct CDR3 sequences, around 19% of them present only once. What was sequenced was blood. These receptors were obtained from a man aged 35 to 55 with Graves' hyperthyroidism.

This chain connects TRBV28 to TRBJ1-4; TRBD1 aligns across 8 bases. This CDR3 contains 14 residues. Germline lookup yields CDR1 MDHEN and CDR2 SYDVKM. Trimming at V came to 4 bases and at J to 7 bases, leaving 5 bases not matched to a gene. The DNA of the CDR3 is TGTGCCAGCAGTTCTCGGACAGGGAGTGAAAAACTGTTTTTT. Its protein is CASSSRTGSEKLFF.

For this clonotype: One end of the junction is discordant with germline, which a read error may explain. The chain joins TRBV7-7 to TRBJ2-3, with D perhaps matching TRBD2 (5 bases). The CDR3 contains 14 residues. From germline, CDR1 is SSHAT and CDR2 FNYEAQ (reference sequence). CDR3 in amino acids: CASRQTSTADTQYF. The CDR3, as DNA: TGTGCTAGCAGGCAAACTAGTACCGCAGATACGCAGTATTTT.

This clonotype was found many times. V and J are TRBV5-1 and TRBJ2-7; 8 nucleotides agree with TRBD2. J gave up 0 bases and V 0 bases, and 2 bases lay outside the gene matches. The CDR3 totals 15 residues. The germline gives CDR1 SGHRS, CDR2 YFSETQ. CDR3 residues: CASSLVAGSSYEQYF. The CDR3 nucleotides are TGCGCCAGCAGCTTGGTAGCGGGGAGCTCCTACGAGCAGTACTTC.

The J gene is TRBJ2-1, the V gene TRBV7-2; TRBD2 aligns across 8 bases. Looked up from germline, CDR1 is SGHTA and CDR2 is FQGNSA. The CDR3 length is 16 residues. V lost 4 bases and J lost 4; bases outside the gene matches: 9. The CDR3 region is CASSSQTGGSYNEQFF. The CDR3 DNA reads TGTGCCAGCAGCTCCCAGACGGGGGGGTCTTACAATGAGCAGTTCTTC. The whole variable domain, remainder taken from reference TRBV7-2 and TRBJ2-1, is GAGVSQSPSNKVTEKGKDVELRCDPISGHTALYWYRQSLGQGLEFLIYFQGNSAPDKSGLPSDRFSAERTGGSVSTLTIQRTQQEDSAVYLCASSSQTGGSYNEQFFGPGTRLTVL.

In its sample, this clonotype was seen many times. The V gene is TRBV2, the J gene TRBJ1-5; D is unclear. Germline-derived CDR1 and CDR2 are SNHLY and FYNNEI. The CDR3 extends over 11 amino acids. With 7 bases removed from V and 7 bases from J, the gap between germline ends came to 8 bases. CDR3 DNA sequence: TGTGCCAGCAAGCTCGGACAGCCCCAGCATTTT. This encodes CASKLGQPQHF. Combining the CDR3 with reference TRBV2 and TRBJ1-5 gives the whole variable domain EPEVTQTPSHQVTQMGQEVILRCVPISNHLYFYWYRQILGQKVEFLVSFYNNEISEKSEIFDDQFSVERPDGSNFTLKIRSTKLEDSAMYFCASKLGQPQHFGDGTRLSIL.

The rearrangement links TRBV24-1 to TRBJ2-1; perhaps D is TRBD1 or TRBD2 (5 bases each). This CDR3 region has 12 residues. Trimming stripped 9 bases from V and 8 bases from J, with 13 bases between. In germline, CDR1 is KGHDR, CDR2 SFDVKD. CDR3 nucleotide sequence: TGTGCCACCCTCGGACACGGGGATGAGCAGTTCTTC. Its translation is CATLGHGDEQFF.

This clonotype was recorded at least ten times. CDR3 amino acids: CSARDRANYGYTF. As DNA, the CDR3 is TGCAGTGCTAGGGACAGGGCTAACTATGGCTACACCTTC. The chain joins TRBV20-1 to TRBJ1-2; 8 nucleotides align to TRBD1. The CDR3 has 13 residues. Germline CDR1 reads DFQATT; CDR2 reads SNEGSKA (reference sequence). The V segment lost 3 bases and the J segment 0 bases; nucleotides outside the gene matches: 0.

This clonotype came up once. A much bigger clone sits one base away, suggesting this may be a read error. The chain links TRBV3-1 to TRBJ2-3; perhaps TRBD1 as D (5 bases). Germline CDR1 is LGHDT and CDR2 is YNNKEL (reference sequence). V was pared by 4 bases and J by 3 bases, with 14 bases between. The CDR3 loop spans 15 amino acids. The CDR3 DNA reads TGTGCCAGCAGCCGGCCAGGGTGGGGAACAGATACGCAGTATTTT. Translation: CASSRPGWGTDTQYF.

Notes on this clonotype: A much larger clonotype is one base distant, so this may be a read error. The chain links TRBV27 to TRBJ1-3, with 7 bases fitting TRBD1. V was clipped by 6 bases and J by 0 bases; unmatched bases: 2. The germline V gene has CDR1 MNHEY and CDR2 SMNVEV (reference sequence). This CDR3 has 14 amino acids. The chain's CDR3 is CASRPGGSGNTIYF. In nucleotides, the CDR3 is TGTGCCAGCAGGCCAGGGGGCTCTGGAAACACCATATATTTT.

The chain has TRBV5-1 and TRBJ1-3; possibly TRBD1 for D (6 bases). The CDR3 totals 17 residues. Trimming shortened V by 4 bases and J by 4 bases, and 21 bases separated the two germline ends. Germline V gives CDR1 SGHRS, CDR2 YFSETQ. CDR3 in DNA: TGCGCCAGCAGCCGGGGGTTCTCGGGACAAGGAGGAAACACCATATATTTT. This codes for CASSRGFSGQGGNTIYF.

This clonotype appeared many times. CDR3 protein: CASSVTGPEELFF. Written as DNA, the CDR3 is TGCGCCAGCAGCGTTACAGGTCCGGAGGAGCTGTTTTTT. The chain recombines TRBV5-1 with TRBJ2-2; a possible D gene is TRBD1 (5 bases). The V gene lost 4 bases and the J gene lost 10 bases, with 14 bases spanning the gap. The germline V gene encodes CDR1 SGHRS and CDR2 YFSETQ. The CDR3 consists of 13 residues.

The table lists this clonotype with many counts. V and J are TRBV2 and TRBJ1-1, with 7 nucleotides matching TRBD1. Germline V gives CDR1 SNHLY, CDR2 FYNNEI. This CDR3 spans 12 amino acids. V trimming: 6 bases; J trimming: 5 bases; junction bases outside the gene matches: 3. DNA of the CDR3: TGTGCCAGCAGACAGGGGTTTACTGAAGCTTTCTTT. This encodes CASRQGFTEAFF.

The table lists this clonotype with many counts. The chain combines TRBV7-3 with TRBJ2-1; 8 bases map to TRBD2. CDR3 length: 15 residues. Germline V CDR1 and CDR2: SGHTA, FQGTGA. Losses at the gene ends were 6 bases for V and 4 bases for J; bases not matched to a gene: 8. The CDR3 reads CASRETGTSYNEQFF. DNA of the CDR3: TGTGCCAGCAGGGAAACCGGGACTAGTTACAATGAGCAGTTCTTC.

This clonotype occurred many times. This chain uses TRBV6-1 with TRBJ2-7; perhaps TRBD2 as D (5 bases). CDR1 is MNHNS and CDR2 is SASEGT in the germline V gene. The CDR3 contains 14 residues. Trimming removed 7 bases at V and 2 bases at J, with 15 bases between. For the CDR3, the DNA is TGTGCCAGCAAGGTCACGGGGTTAGCCTACGAGCAGTACTTC. As protein: CASKVTGLAYEQYF.

This clonotype was detected many times. The chain is built from TRBV6-5 and TRBJ2-1, with 7 bases that match TRBD2. This CDR3 spans 17 amino acids. V shed 0 bases and J 0 bases; nucleotides not matched to a gene: 5. CDR1 MNHEY and CDR2 SVGAGI come from the germline V gene. The CDR3 sequence: CASSYSSGGSSYNEQFF. For the CDR3, the DNA is TGTGCCAGCAGTTACTCGTCGGGGGGTAGCTCCTACAATGAGCAGTTCTTC.

This clonotype was picked up many times. For the CDR3, the DNA is TGTGCCAGCAGCTTGAGGGCAGGGTCTTATGACACTGAAGCTTTCTTT. It codes for CASSLRAGSYDTEAFF. The chain couples TRBV5-6 to TRBJ1-1; weak D call: TRBD1 (5 bases). The germline V and J ends were trimmed by 1 base and 3 bases, with 16 bases remaining between them. Germline V gene lookup returns CDR1 SGHDT and CDR2 YYEEEE. This CDR3 is 16 amino acids long.

J is TRBJ2-5 and V is TRBV9, with a weak D call TRBD1 (6 bases). CDR3 size: 16 residues. V was clipped by 8 bases and J by 2 bases, with 22 bases between them. Germline V lookup: CDR1 SGDLS, CDR2 YYNGEE. The CDR3: CARKPGSSGTQETQYF. The CDR3 DNA reads as TGTGCCAGAAAACCAGGCTCATCGGGGACACAAGAGACCCAGTACTTC.

V and J are TRBV5-1 and TRBJ1-6; a weak D match, TRBD1 (5 bases). This CDR3 has 15 residues. Germline V gives CDR1 SGHRS, CDR2 YFSETQ. The V end lost 3 bases, the J end lost 7 bases, and 14 bases lay between the germline ends. The CDR3 loop is CASSSVPGRNSPLHF. The CDR3 DNA reads as TGCGCCAGCAGCTCGGTGCCAGGGCGGAATTCACCCCTCCACTTT.

This clonotype occurred many times. J is TRBJ1-2 and V is TRBV12-3 or TRBV12-4, with 12 bases fitting TRBD1. CDR3 length: 16 amino acids. The trim removed 5 bases at V and 4 bases at J, leaving 8 bases unmatched. DNA for the CDR3: TGTGCCAGCAGTCCCGGGACAGGGGGCGCTAGCTATGGCTACACCTTC. Its translation is CASSPGTGGASYGYTF.

The V call is TRBV10-3, the J call TRBJ1-5, with 9 bases lining up with TRBD1. The germline V gene encodes CDR1 ENHRY and CDR2 SYGVKD. V lost 4 bases, J lost 5 bases, and 6 bases stayed unmatched. The CDR3 spans 15 residues. The DNA for the CDR3 is TGTGCCATCAGTGCCGGGACAGGGAAAGATCAGCCCCAGCATTTT. Its protein product is CAISAGTGKDQPQHF.

This clonotype was recorded many times. The rearrangement uses TRBV2 and TRBJ1-4; 9 nucleotides line up with TRBD1. The CDR3 runs to 14 residues. The ends lost 3 bases at V and 8 bases at J; junction bases unmatched: 4. Looked up from germline, CDR1 is SNHLY and CDR2 is FYNNEI. CDR3 sequence (DNA): TGTGCCAGCAGTGAGGGACAGGGTACCGAAAAACTGTTTTTT. It encodes CASSEGQGTEKLFF.

This clonotype was detected a few times. J is TRBJ2-1 and V is TRBV20-1, with a tentative D call TRBD2 (5 bases). The CDR3 covers 14 residues. Germline lookup yields CDR1 DFQATT and CDR2 SNEGSKA (reference sequence). V lost 0 bases, J lost 10 bases, and 16 bases lay in between. CDR3 amino acids: CSAREGVRVVEQFF. The CDR3 DNA reads as TGCAGTGCTAGAGAAGGAGTGCGGGTCGTCGAGCAGTTCTTC.

This clonotype was detected ten times or more. The V call is TRBV28, the J call TRBJ2-3; 7 bases agree with TRBD1. The CDR3 length is 15 residues. V trimming: 4 bases; J trimming: 6 bases; junction bases outside the gene matches: 10. Per the germline V gene, CDR1 is MDHEN and CDR2 is SYDVKM. The CDR3 sequence is CASSYEGQPRDTQYF. The CDR3 DNA reads as TGTGCCAGCAGTTACGAGGGACAGCCCAGGGATACGCAGTATTTT.

This clonotype was picked up a small number of times. The rearrangement uses TRBV6-5 and TRBJ1-2; D is possibly TRBD1 (6 bases). Germline-derived CDR1 and CDR2 are MNHEY and SVGAGI. Trimming left V 0 bases short and J 3 bases short, with 11 bases between. This CDR3 has 15 residues. The CDR3 bases are TGTGCCAGCAGTTACTCGAACTACAGGGACTATGGCTACACCTTC. It is translated as CASSYSNYRDYGYTF.

The chain is built from TRBV7-2 and TRBJ2-3; 9 bases are shared with TRBD2. V shed 4 bases and J 5 bases; nucleotides not matched to a gene: 7. Germline-derived CDR1 and CDR2 are SGHTA and FQGNSA. The CDR3 totals 15 residues. CDR3 residues: CASSSYAGGQDTQYF. The CDR3 nucleotides read TGTGCCAGCAGCTCCTATGCGGGGGGGCAAGATACGCAGTATTTT.

This clonotype appeared many times. V usage is TRBV6-1 and J usage is TRBJ2-5, with 8 bases that match TRBD1. This CDR3 is 14 amino acids long. Germline V CDR1 and CDR2: MNHNS, SASEGT. With 6 bases clipped from V and 5 bases from J, the junction kept 8 bases outside the gene matches. The CDR3 DNA follows: TGTGCCAGCAGATCCGCAGGGGGCTGGGAGACCCAGTACTTC. It encodes CASRSAGGWETQYF.

The chain has TRBV19 and TRBJ1-4; D possibly corresponds to TRBD1 (5 bases). The CDR3 covers 12 residues. Trimming removed 9 bases at V and 7 bases at J, with 12 bases between. Germline CDR1 and CDR2: LNHDA and SQIVND (reference sequence). The CDR3 region is CASSGGSEKLFF. DNA of the CDR3: TGTGCCAGCAGCGGGGGTAGTGAAAAACTGTTTTTT.

This clonotype was detected ten times or more. The chain has TRBV14 and TRBJ2-1; 9 positions match TRBD1. The CDR3 totals 16 residues. Losses at the gene ends were 1 base for V and 7 bases for J; bases not matched to a gene: 8. Germline V gene lookup returns CDR1 SGHDN and CDR2 FVKESK. This chain's CDR3 is CASSQGMGTGSNEQFF. CDR3 DNA: TGTGCCAGCAGCCAAGGAATGGGGACAGGGTCGAATGAGCAGTTCTTC.

This clonotype was found many times. The chain joins TRBV28 to TRBJ2-7, with D perhaps matching TRBD1 (6 bases). The length of the CDR3 is 13 residues. Deletions cut 6 bases from V and 3 bases from J, with 12 bases between. The germline V gene encodes CDR1 MDHEN and CDR2 SYDVKM. Written as DNA, the CDR3 is TGTGCCAGCAGCTTACGCAGGGGCTACGAGCAGTACTTC. Translating it yields CASSLRRGYEQYF.

This clonotype occurred a few times. The chain combines TRBV14 with TRBJ2-3; 7 nucleotides agree with TRBD1. Trimming cost V 0 bases and J 3 bases; bases outside gene matches: 12. The germline gives CDR1 SGHDN, CDR2 FVKESK. This CDR3 contains 18 residues. CDR3 in DNA: TGTGCCAGCAGCCAAGAATCTTACTCGGCAGGGGGAACAGATACGCAGTATTTT. As protein: CASSQESYSAGGTDTQYF. The entire variable domain, with the rest obtained from reference TRBV14 and TRBJ2-3, is as follows: EAGVTQFPSHSVIEKGQTVTLRCDPISGHDNLYWYRRVMGKEIKFLLHFVKESKQDESGMPNNRFLAERTGGTYSTLKVQPAELEDSGVYFCASSQESYSAGGTDTQYFGPGTRLTVL.